This T cell receptor (beta chain) emerged from a study of blood T cell repertoires in COVID-19. Clones were sequenced by immunoSEQ multiplex PCR, and TCRdb holds only the in-frame ones, with some missing. The sample yields about 180,000 clones, roughly 83% seen once. The CDR3 contains 14 residues. Germline CDR1 is SEHNR and CDR2 is FQNEAQ (reference sequence). After removal of 6 bases from V and 5 bases from J, the junction contained 10 bases not matched to a gene. The material sequenced was peripheral blood. The chain couples TRBV7-9 to TRBJ2-7, with 7 bases matching TRBD1. The receptor comes from a middle-aged woman with COVID-19, enrolled during active disease. The CDR3 loop is CASRAQGLIHEQYF. The CDR3 region has the DNA TGTGCCAGCAGGGCACAGGGGTTAATCCACGAGCAGTACTTC.